This T cell receptor (beta chain) is drawn from a study of T cell responses to AZD1222 COVID-19 vaccine. Germline values: CDR1 MDHEN, CDR2 SYDVKM. The CDR3 has 15 amino acids. V lost 5 bases and J 0 bases, leaving 8 bases between the germline ends. The repertoire was sequenced with immunoSEQ multiplex PCR; TCRdb's copy has only in-frame clones and lacks some. The table has some 150,000 clones, 91% seen once. Study-wide findings and caveats: Seropositive AZD1222 recipients at baseline numbered only 6 or 7. White British ancestry dominated among donors, who included more females, and clonal diversity was possibly underestimated.

Concerning this clone: The target antigen is unknown.

The sample here was peripheral blood, taken on day 0 of AZD1222 vaccination. This TCR came from an adult in good health. V and J are TRBV28 and TRBJ2-6; D not resolved. CDR3 residues: CASSKGYSGANVLTF. Written as DNA, the CDR3 is TGTGCCAGCAGTAAGGGCTACTCTGGGGCCAACGTCCTGACTTTC.